This note documents a single T cell receptor (beta chain) sequence. The entry originates in a study of blood T cell repertoires in COVID-19. Assay: immunoSEQ multiplex PCR; the TCRdb copy retains only in-frame clones and omits some. The sample lists around 100,000 clones; roughly 85% were seen once. This clonotype originated in a human donor in a cohort sampled during active COVID-19. The sequencing input was peripheral blood.

The CDR3 coding sequence is TGTGCCAGCAGCCCATCGTTAGCCGGGGATACGCAGTATTTT. Translation gives CASSPSLAGDTQYF. This rearrangement joins TRBV7-2 to TRBJ2-3; D call uncertain. V shed 5 bases and J shed 6 bases, with 15 bases lying between them. The germline CDR1 and CDR2 sequences are SGHTA and FQGNSA. The CDR3 runs to 14 residues.